This passage covers 9 T cell receptor beta chains from one sample sequenced in a study of shared clonotypes between healthy human individuals. Repertoires were generated with immunoSEQ multiplex PCR, while TCRdb's copy carries only in-frame clones and drops some. The table includes 490,000 or so clones, 70% to 85% detected once. Sequenced: PBMCs. Receptors originate from a middle-aged woman in good health. Some clones in this sample may be carry-over from other donors' samples.

The V gene is TRBV7-9, the J gene TRBJ2-7; 8 bases match TRBD2. The CDR3 runs 12 residues. The V gene's germline CDR1 is SEHNR and CDR2 FQNEAQ (reference sequence). Unmatched junction bases numbered 10, after V lost 5 bases and J lost 13 bases. CDR3 in DNA: TGTGCCAGCAGCCCCGGGGGGGCGCTTTTCTACTTC. The encoded protein is CASSPGGALFYF.

V usage is TRBV7-2 and J usage is TRBJ1-2, with 10 bases identical to TRBD1. Trimming took 6 bases from V and 8 from J; bases not matched to a gene: 12. Per the germline V gene, CDR1 is SGHTA and CDR2 is FQGNSA. The CDR3 spans 15 residues. DNA of the CDR3: TGTGCCAGCAGTTCCGGCCGGGACAGGGGATCCGGCTACACCTTC. Translating it yields CASSSGRDRGSGYTF.

In this sample, this clone turned up once. The sample carries other DNA sequences with the same CDR3. This chain uses TRBV19 with TRBJ2-7; a possible D gene is TRBD1 (7 bases). Between the trimmed V and J ends, which lost 1 base and 2 bases, there was a span of 9 bases. This CDR3 has 14 residues. Germline loops: CDR1 LNHDA, CDR2 SQIVND (reference sequence). CDR3 nucleotide sequence: TGTGCCAGTAGTATAGGGAGGGGGCCCTACGAGCAGTACTTC. This codes for CASSIGRGPYEQYF. Filled out from reference TRBV19 and TRBJ2-7, the complete variable domain reads DGGITQSPKYLFRKEGQNVTLSCEQNLNHDAMYWYRQDPGQGLRLIYYSQIVNDFQKGDIAEGYSVSREKKESFPLTVTSAQKNPTAFYLCASSIGRGPYEQYFGPGTRLTVT.

This chain joins TRBV7-8 and TRBJ1-1; 12 positions agree with TRBD1. Germline values: CDR1 SGHVS, CDR2 FQNEAQ. The CDR3 totals 16 residues. V lost 3 bases and J lost 3; bases outside the gene matches: 5. Here the CDR3 reads CASSLLGDRGHTEAFF. For the CDR3, the DNA is TGTGCCAGCAGCTTGCTTGGGGACAGGGGGCACACTGAAGCTTTCTTT.

J is TRBJ2-2 and V is TRBV7-8; 12 bases are shared with TRBD2. Per the germline V gene, CDR1 is SGHVS and CDR2 is FQNEAQ. V was clipped by 5 bases and J by 5 bases; unmatched bases: 9. The CDR3 has 17 residues. This chain's CDR3 is CASSLGTSGRTTGELFF. CDR3 coding DNA: TGTGCCAGCAGCCTCGGAACTAGCGGGAGGACGACCGGGGAGCTGTTTTTT.

Comments on this clone: A single base is all that separates this from a far larger clone, so a read error is likely. The V call is TRBV30, the J call TRBJ2-5, with 8 bases that match TRBD2. This CDR3 spans 13 amino acids. The V gene's germline CDR1 is GTSNPN and CDR2 SVGIG (reference sequence). With V trimmed by 8 bases and J by 6 bases, 11 bases remained unmatched. CDR3 nucleotides: TGTGCCCGGCGCCGGACGGGGGGGCAGACCCAGTACTTC. Its translation: CARRRTGGQTQYF.

J is TRBJ2-1 and V is TRBV5-8; 12 bases are a match to TRBD2. Germline values: CDR1 SGHTS, CDR2 YDEGEE. The CDR3 contains 15 residues. The V gene end was trimmed by 4 bases and the J gene end by 4 bases; junction bases not matched to a gene: 3. The CDR3 DNA follows: TGTGCCAGCAGCCCAGGACTAGCGGGGTACAATGAGCAGTTCTTC. Its translation is CASSPGLAGYNEQFF.

The rearrangement links TRBV11-2 to TRBJ2-1; 12 nucleotides align to TRBD2. Germline V lookup: CDR1 SGHAT, CDR2 FQNNGV. V was clipped by 3 bases and J by 9 bases; unmatched bases: 6. The CDR3 contains 15 residues. The CDR3: CASSFRLAGVGEQFF. DNA of the CDR3: TGTGCCAGCAGCTTTCGACTAGCGGGAGTAGGTGAGCAGTTCTTC.

The rearrangement joins TRBV18 to TRBJ1-6; 7 nucleotides match TRBD1. This CDR3 has 15 amino acids. Germline CDR1 is KGHSH and CDR2 is LQKENI. Trimming took 4 bases from V and 5 from J; bases not matched to a gene: 5. CDR3 protein: CASSLGTANNSPLHF. The CDR3 nucleotides are TGTGCCAGCTCACTAGGGACAGCCAATAATTCACCCCTCCACTTT.